This T cell receptor (beta chain) is from a study of blood T cell repertoires in COVID-19. Trimming took 6 bases from V and 7 from J; bases not matched to a gene: 6. The CDR3 contains 15 residues. Germline values: CDR1 SEHNR, CDR2 FQNEAQ (reference sequence). The assay was immunoSEQ multiplex PCR, and TCRdb's table has in-frame clones only and misses some. The sample has roughly 220,000 clones; around 83% are singletons. The sample comprised peripheral blood. The J gene is TRBJ2-1, the V gene TRBV7-9; 13 nucleotides align to TRBD2. The source of this sequence is a man aged 50 or older who had recovered from COVID-19. In DNA, the CDR3 is TGTGCCAGCAGATGGACTAGCGGGAGTAGAAATGAGCAGTTCTTC. Amino acids: CASRWTSGSRNEQFF. The full variable domain, rest sourced from reference TRBV7-9 and TRBJ2-1, is DTGVSQNPRHKITKRGQNVTFRCDPISEHNRLYWYRQTLGQGPEFLTYFQNEAQLEKSRLLSDRFSAERPKGSFSTLEIQRTEQGDSAMYLCASRWTSGSRNEQFFGPGTRLTVL.